The 4 T cell receptor beta chains below come from one sample, sequenced in a study of CD8+CD57+ T cells in acquired aplastic anemia. Patients chosen for sequencing had shown CD8+CD57+ cell expansion by flow cytometry. Profiling of TCR beta VDJ combinations and CDR3 sequences used genomic DNA as template. TCRdb used MiXCR to reprocess the reads, holding one entry per CDR3 protein. The table includes more than 95,000 distinct CDR3 sequences, almost 40% detected once. Sequencing used sorted CD4+, CD8+, or CD8+CD57+ T cells (not recorded which) from PBMCs. Receptors originate from a human donor with aplastic anemia.

V and J are TRBV27 and TRBJ2-3; 10 bases fit TRBD2. The CDR3 has 18 amino acids. Per germline, CDR1 MNHEY and CDR2 SMNVEV (reference sequence). Germline trimming cut 2 bases from V and 1 base from J; bases unmatched to any gene: 9. The CDR3 DNA follows: TGTGCCAGCAGTTTAAGCACCCTAGCGGGGGTGGGCACAGATACGCAGTATTTT. Its protein is CASSLSTLAGVGTDTQYF.

The chain recombines TRBV5-1 with TRBJ2-2; TRBD1 agrees at 10 bases. Germline CDR1 SGHRS, CDR2 YFSETQ. The V segment lost 4 bases and the J segment 4 bases; nucleotides outside the gene matches: 7. The CDR3 covers 16 residues. The CDR3 DNA follows: TGCGCCAGCAGCCCGCGGACAGGGGGAGTCACCGGGGAGCTGTTTTTT. It translates to CASSPRTGGVTGELFF.

On this clonotype itself: This may stem from a read error, because a much larger clone lies one nucleotide away. V and J are TRBV18 and TRBJ1-2; D is undetermined. Per the germline V gene, CDR1 is KGHSH and CDR2 is LQKENI. The ends were cut back, 4 bases at V and 4 bases at J, with 13 bases in the middle. The CDR3 runs 14 residues. The CDR3, as DNA: TGTGCCAGCTCACGAGGGTGCTCTAGCTATGGCTACACCTTC. Protein: CASSRGCSSYGYTF.

This clonotype was found once. V is TRBV11-1 and J is TRBJ1-5; perhaps TRBD1 as D (6 bases). The V end lost 5 bases, the J end lost 0 bases, and 17 bases lay between the germline ends. The germline gives CDR1 SGHAT, CDR2 FQDESV (reference sequence). The CDR3 spans 17 residues. The CDR3 region is CASSPKGHTLSNQPQHF. The CDR3 nucleotides are TGTGCCAGCAGCCCGAAGGGACACACGCTTAGCAATCAGCCCCAGCATTTT. The full variable domain, its missing parts supplied by reference TRBV11-1 and TRBJ1-5, is EAEVAQSPRYKITEKSQAVAFWCDPISGHATLYWYRQILGQGPELLVQFQDESVVDDSQLPKDRFSAERLKGVDSTLKIQPAELGDSAMYLCASSPKGHTLSNQPQHFGDGTRLSIL.